The clone carrying this TCR beta chain turned up a few times. The antigen is unknown. V was pared by 4 bases and J by 5 bases, with 8 bases of the junction left unmatched. The CDR3 covers 13 residues. Germline CDR1 and CDR2: SQVTM and ANQGSEA. The data are from a study of type 1 regulatory T cells. TCRdb re-derived calls from the reads in MiXCR, one entry per CDR3 protein. Of 60,000 to 70,000 distinct CDR3 sequences in the sample, just under 50% were seen once. The sequenced sample consisted of cultured non-Tr1 T cells, either the whole culture or a sorted T cell fraction (not recorded which). This receptor was identified in a human donor in good health. The chain has TRBV29-1 and TRBJ2-7; 7 nucleotides align to TRBD2. Here the CDR3 DNA reads TGCAGCGTTGTGGGAGGGTCCGTCCACGAGCAGTACTTC. It encodes CSVVGGSVHEQYF.